Listed below are T cell receptor beta chains from one sample, sequenced in a study of T cell responses to AZD1222 COVID-19 vaccine. Sequencing was performed with immunoSEQ multiplex PCR; in TCRdb, only in-frame clones are kept and a portion is missing. The sample holds under 95,000 clones, around nine tenths seen once. The specimen comprised peripheral blood, sampled on day 0 of AZD1222 vaccination. The origin of the receptors is an adult in good health. Each CDR3 is given with its conserved first and last residue. The order of the fields is D gene, clone size, V gene, J gene, CDR3 DNA, CDR3 protein. D genes are given only for firm matches. Clone size is not always given. Where it is, it says once, few, many or a class for expanded clones.

-	-	TRBV3-1/TRBV3-2	TRBJ2-2	TGTGCCAGCAGCTTTGCCACCGGGGAGCTGTTTTTT	CASSFATGELFF
TRBD2	-	TRBV10-1	TRBJ2-3	TGCGCCAGCAGTGCCCTAAGCGGGAGTACAGATACGCAGTATTTT	CASSALSGSTDTQYF
-	-	TRBV19	TRBJ1-5	TGTGCCAGTAGTATCTGGGGTCAGCCCCAGCATTTT	CASSIWGQPQHF
-	-	TRBV19	TRBJ2-1	TGTGCCAGTAAGGGGGCCTACAATGAGCAGTTCTTC	CASKGAYNEQFF
TRBD1	-	TRBV6-5	TRBJ2-7	TGTGCCAGCAGCCATAGGCGAGGGGGCAAGTACGAGCAGTACTTC	CASSHRRGGKYEQYF
-	-	TRBV28	TRBJ1-1	TGTGCCAGCAGTTTACGGGGAGGGGTGAACACTGAAGCTTTCTTT	CASSLRGGVNTEAFF
TRBD2	-	TRBV13	TRBJ2-2	TGTGCCAGCAGGTTAGGACTAGCGACCGGGGAGCTGTTTTTT	CASRLGLATGELFF
-	-	TRBV29-1	TRBJ2-7	TGCAGCGTTTTTCGGGACACCGGCCACGAGCAGTACTTC	CSVFRDTGHEQYF
-	-	TRBV7-6	TRBJ2-2	TGTGCCAGCAGCCCGGGAACAATCCAAACCGGGGAGCTGTTTTTT	CASSPGTIQTGELFF
-	once	TRBV29-1	TRBJ1-1	TGCAGCGTTGTGGGGGGGCCTGAAGCTTTCTTT	CSVVGGPEAFF
-	-	TRBV28	TRBJ1-2	TGTGCCAGCAGTTTCACCGGGGGAGGCTATGGCTACACCTTC	CASSFTGGGYGYTF
-	-	TRBV5-6	TRBJ1-6	TGTGCCAGCAGCTCAGACTTTAGTAGCTCCTATAATTCACCCCTCCACTTT	CASSSDFSSSYNSPLHF
-	once	TRBV18	TRBJ2-2	TGTGCCAGCTCACCAAGCAGGGCGGACACCGGGGAGCTGTTTTTT	CASSPSRADTGELFF
-	once	TRBV3-1/TRBV3-2	TRBJ2-7	TGTGCCAGCAGCCAAGATCACAGGGCTGGTTACGAGCAGTACTTC	CASSQDHRAGYEQYF
TRBD1	-	TRBV7-9	TRBJ2-7	TGTGCCAGCAGCCCGGGACAGACTACCTACGAGCAGTACTTC	CASSPGQTTYEQYF
-	-	TRBV3-1/TRBV3-2	TRBJ1-1	TGTGCCAGCAGCCAAGCAAACATAGAAGCTTTCTTT	CASSQANIEAFF
-	-	TRBV27	TRBJ2-3	TGTGCCAGCAGTTTAGGGCGGGGCCGACCAGATACGCAGTATTTT	CASSLGRGRPDTQYF
-	-	TRBV14	TRBJ1-1	TGTGCCAGCAGCCCCTGGCGGCAGAACACTGAAGCTTTCTTT	CASSPWRQNTEAFF
-	-	TRBV19	TRBJ1-5	TGTGCCAGTACGGACAGCCTTGGCAATCAGCCCCAGCATTTT	CASTDSLGNQPQHF
-	-	TRBV7-8	TRBJ1-1	TGTGCCAGCAGCTTAGTTAGGACATTGAACACTGAAGCTTTCTTT	CASSLVRTLNTEAFF
-	-	TRBV6-2/TRBV6-3	TRBJ2-2	TGTGCCAGCAGTTTTCGACTAGATCGGTCGCCGAACACCGGGGAGCTGTTTTTT	CASSFRLDRSPNTGELFF
TRBD2	-	TRBV7-8	TRBJ2-5	TGTGCCAGCAGCTTAGTCGCTAGACTAGCGGGGCAAGAGACCCAGTACTTC	CASSLVARLAGQETQYF
-	-	TRBV10-3	TRBJ1-1	TGTGCCATCACCCCAAATCCTAACACTGAAGCTTTCTTT	CAITPNPNTEAFF
-	-	TRBV18	TRBJ1-4	TGTGCCAGCGCCAGGGGCCGTAATGAAAAACTGTTTTTT	CASARGRNEKLFF
TRBD2	-	TRBV11-3	TRBJ2-2	TGTGCCAGCAGCCCCTCAAGCGGGACCTCCACCGGGGAGCTGTTTTTT	CASSPSSGTSTGELFF
-	-	TRBV27	TRBJ1-2	TGTGCCAGCAGTCCTATATCTACAGGGAGGGCTAACTATGGCTACACCTTC	CASSPISTGRANYGYTF
-	-	TRBV3-1/TRBV3-2	TRBJ2-1	TGTGCCAGCAGCCAAGAAAACTTCTTC	CASSQENFF
TRBD1	-	TRBV7-9	TRBJ1-5	TGTGCCAGCAGCTTAGGGACAGGGGGCTCGGGCAATCAGCCCCAGCATTTT	CASSLGTGGSGNQPQHF
-	-	TRBV19	TRBJ1-4	TGTGCCAGTAGTATTAGTGCAACTAATGAAAAACTGTTTTTT	CASSISATNEKLFF
-	-	TRBV13	TRBJ2-3	TGTGCCAGCAGCTTAGGGCGGAGAACCCATCCGCAGTATTTT	CASSLGRRTHPQYF
-	once	TRBV5-8	TRBJ1-5	TGTGCCAGCACGGGGTTCAATCAGCCCCAGCATTTT	CASTGFNQPQHF
-	once	TRBV9	TRBJ1-2	TGTGCCAGCACAACCATGGGGGCGCAGCGGAACTATGGCTACACCTTC	CASTTMGAQRNYGYTF
TRBD2	-	TRBV10-1	TRBJ2-1	TGCGCCAGCAGTGAAGGTAGCGGGAGCTACAATGAGCAGTTCTTC	CASSEGSGSYNEQFF
TRBD2	-	TRBV12-3/TRBV12-4	TRBJ2-1	TGTGCCAGCAGTTTACGTCGGGAGGGTCTTCCGCTCTTC	CASSLRREGLPLF
TRBD1	-	TRBV11-3	TRBJ2-2	TGTGCCAGCAGCCCCCACGCGACAGGGATTAACACCGGGGAGCTGTTTTTT	CASSPHATGINTGELFF
TRBD1	-	TRBV9	TRBJ2-5	TGTGCCAGCAGCCTCGGGACAGAAGAGACCCAGTACTTC	CASSLGTEETQYF
TRBD1	-	TRBV4-1	TRBJ2-7	TGCGCCAGCAGCCAAACGGGGACAGGTACCTACGAGCAGTACTTC	CASSQTGTGTYEQYF
TRBD1	-	TRBV5-8	TRBJ1-4	TGTGCCAGCAGCTTGGCGGGGACAGCGGGCTTGGGAGAAAAACTGTTTTTT	CASSLAGTAGLGEKLFF
-	-	TRBV19	TRBJ2-4	TGTGCCCCCTTGGGAGCCAAAAACATTCAGTACTTC	CAPLGAKNIQYF
-	-	TRBV14	TRBJ2-7	TGTGCCAGCAGCCAATCCCGTGGCACCTCCTACGAGCAGTACTTC	CASSQSRGTSYEQYF
-	-	TRBV6-5	TRBJ1-3	TGTGCCAGCAGGGGGGGCAACTCTGGAAACACCATATATTTT	CASRGGNSGNTIYF
-	-	TRBV6-5	TRBJ2-3	TGTGCCAGCAGGGGGGCGGCGAGCACAGATACGCAGTATTTT	CASRGAASTDTQYF
-	-	TRBV12-3/TRBV12-4	TRBJ1-1	TGTGCCAGCAGTTTTGGTACTGAAGCTTTCTTT	CASSFGTEAFF
TRBD2	-	TRBV29-1	TRBJ2-5	TGCAGCGTTGGAGCGGGGGGGCCGGGAGAGACCCAGTACTTC	CSVGAGGPGETQYF
TRBD1	-	TRBV3-1/TRBV3-2	TRBJ1-2	TGTGCCAGCTCCCAGGGACAGGGGTCTTATGGCTACACCTTC	CASSQGQGSYGYTF